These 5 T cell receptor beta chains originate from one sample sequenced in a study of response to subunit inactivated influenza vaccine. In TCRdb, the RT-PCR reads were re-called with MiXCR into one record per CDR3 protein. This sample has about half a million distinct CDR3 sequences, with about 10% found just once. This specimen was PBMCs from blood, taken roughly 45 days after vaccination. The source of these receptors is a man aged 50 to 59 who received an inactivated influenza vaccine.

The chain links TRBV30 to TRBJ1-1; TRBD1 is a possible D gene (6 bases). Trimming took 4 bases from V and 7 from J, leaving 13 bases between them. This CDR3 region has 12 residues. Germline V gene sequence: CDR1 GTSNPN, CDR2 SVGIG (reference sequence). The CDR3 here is CAWMRTAYEAFF. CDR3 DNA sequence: TGTGCCTGGATGCGGACAGCGTATGAAGCTTTCTTT. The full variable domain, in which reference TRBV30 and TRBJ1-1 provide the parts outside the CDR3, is SQTIHQWPATLVQPVGSPLSLECTVEGTSNPNLYWYRQAAGRGLQLLFYSVGIGQISSEVPQNLSASRPQDRQFILSSKKLLLSDSGFYLCAWMRTAYEAFFGQGTRLTVV.

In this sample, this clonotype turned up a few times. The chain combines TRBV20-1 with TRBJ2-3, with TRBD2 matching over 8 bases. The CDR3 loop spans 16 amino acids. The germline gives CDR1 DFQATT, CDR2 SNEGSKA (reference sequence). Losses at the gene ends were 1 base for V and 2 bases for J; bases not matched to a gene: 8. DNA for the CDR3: TGCAGTGCTAGAGTAGGTAGCGGGATTCTCACAGATACGCAGTATTTT. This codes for CSARVGSGILTDTQYF.

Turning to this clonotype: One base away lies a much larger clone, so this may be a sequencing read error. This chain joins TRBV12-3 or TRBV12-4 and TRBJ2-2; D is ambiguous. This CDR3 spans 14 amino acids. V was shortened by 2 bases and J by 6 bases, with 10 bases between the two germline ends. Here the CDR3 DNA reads TGTGCCAGCAGTTTACTTCAGCGCTCCGGGGAGCTGTTTTTT. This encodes CASSLLQRSGELFF.

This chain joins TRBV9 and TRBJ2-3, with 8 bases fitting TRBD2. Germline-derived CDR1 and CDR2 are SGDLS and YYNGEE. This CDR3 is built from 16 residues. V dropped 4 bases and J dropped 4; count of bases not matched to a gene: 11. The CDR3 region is CASSRGNSGGADTQYF. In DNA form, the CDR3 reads TGTGCCAGCAGCCGGGGCAACAGCGGGGGAGCAGATACGCAGTATTTT.

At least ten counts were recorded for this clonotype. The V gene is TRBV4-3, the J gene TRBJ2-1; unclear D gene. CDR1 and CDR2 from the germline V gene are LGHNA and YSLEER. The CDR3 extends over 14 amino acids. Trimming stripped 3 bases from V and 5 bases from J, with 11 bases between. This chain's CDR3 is CASSQYIQDNEQFF. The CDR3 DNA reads TGCGCCAGCAGCCAGTACATTCAGGACAATGAGCAGTTCTTC.